The 17 T cell receptor beta chains below were found in one sample sequenced in a study of cytomegalovirus exposure and HLA in healthy donors. The table came from immunoSEQ multiplex PCR; TCRdb's copy has only in-frame clones and leaves some out. The repertoire includes some 200,000 clones, approximately 90% of them detected once, and approximately 0.99% sits in the top ten. Sequencing input: PBMCs. All receptors derive from a woman aged 18-29 years in good health and CMV-seronegative.

The J gene is TRBJ2-3, the V gene TRBV6-5, with 9 bases that match TRBD2. Losses at the gene ends were 8 bases for V and 3 bases for J; bases not matched to a gene: 6. This CDR3 is 14 amino acids long. Germline CDR1 and CDR2: MNHEY and SVGAGI. For the CDR3, the DNA is TGTGCCAGCTGTCGACTAGCGGCGACAGATACGCAGTATTTT. Translated, it gives CASCRLAATDTQYF.

This rearrangement joins TRBV30 to TRBJ2-5, with 7 bases lining up with TRBD1. Germline-derived CDR1 and CDR2 are GTSNPN and SVGIG (reference sequence). This CDR3 is built from 13 residues. V shed 3 bases and J 3 bases; nucleotides not matched to a gene: 4. DNA of the CDR3: TGTGCCTGGAGCCGGGACAGAAAAGAGACCCAGTACTTC. The encoded protein is CAWSRDRKETQYF.

V is TRBV19 and J is TRBJ2-2; 8 bases line up with TRBD2. CDR3 length: 15 amino acids. J was trimmed by 3 bases and V by 5 bases; bases with no gene match: 5. Germline-derived CDR1 and CDR2 are LNHDA and SQIVND (reference sequence). CDR3: CASSRGGGDTGELFF. The DNA of the CDR3 is TGTGCCAGTAGTCGGGGGGGAGGCGACACCGGGGAGCTGTTTTTT.

This chain uses TRBV7-9 with TRBJ1-5; D is undetermined. Trimming left V 3 bases short and J 8 bases short, with 11 bases between. Germline CDR1 and CDR2: SEHNR and FQNEAQ (reference sequence). This CDR3 has 13 residues. The CDR3 is CASSLMEGEPQHF. The CDR3 DNA reads TGTGCCAGCAGCTTGATGGAGGGAGAGCCCCAGCATTTT.

The genes are TRBV29-1 and TRBJ2-6; 9 nucleotides agree with TRBD1. The CDR3 spans 18 residues. In germline, CDR1 is SQVTM, CDR2 ANQGSEA. Trimming took 7 bases from V and 1 from J; bases not matched to a gene: 14. The CDR3 loop reads CSAGGGTGSFSGANVLTF. The CDR3 bases are TGCAGCGCCGGGGGTGGGACAGGGAGCTTTTCTGGGGCCAACGTCCTGACTTTC. Full variable domain (rest looked up from reference TRBV29-1 and TRBJ2-6): SAVISQKPSRDICQRGTSLTIQCQVDSQVTMMFWYRQQPGQSLTLIATANQGSEATYESGFVIDKFPISRPNLTFSTLTVSNMSPEDSSIYLCSAGGGTGSFSGANVLTFGAGSRLTVL.

The chain couples TRBV9 to TRBJ2-2; D is unresolved. CDR1 is SGDLS and CDR2 is YYNGEE in the germline V gene. The germline V and J ends were trimmed by 0 bases and 10 bases, with 16 bases remaining between them. The CDR3 is 15 amino acids. CDR3 sequence (DNA): TGTGCCAGCAGCGTAGGTCGCCGGTTCCCTTCGGAGCTGTTTTTT. Translating gives CASSVGRRFPSELFF. The full variable domain, in which reference TRBV9 and TRBJ2-2 provide the parts outside the CDR3, is DSGVTQTPKHLITATGQRVTLRCSPRSGDLSVYWYQQSLDQGLQFLIQYYNGEERAKGNILERFSAQQFPDLHSELNLSSLELGDSALYFCASSVGRRFPSELFFGEGSRLTVL.

This sequence joins TRBV28 and TRBJ1-2; 7 nucleotides match TRBD1. The CDR3 covers 15 residues. V shed 8 bases and J 5 bases; nucleotides not matched to a gene: 14. Germline values: CDR1 MDHEN, CDR2 SYDVKM. The CDR3 here is CASVRQGGPGYGYTF. The CDR3 DNA is TGTGCCAGCGTGAGACAGGGTGGCCCTGGGTATGGCTACACCTTC.

This chain joins TRBV6-5 and TRBJ2-2, with TRBD1 as a possible D gene (5 bases). CDR1 and CDR2 from the germline V gene are MNHEY and SVGAGI. The CDR3 has 14 residues. V lost 7 bases, J lost 6 bases, and 15 bases lay in between. The DNA of the CDR3 is TGTGCCAGCAAGGCTCTACGACAGTCCGGGGAGCTGTTTTTT. Its protein is CASKALRQSGELFF.

The rearrangement links TRBV5-1 to TRBJ1-1, with 7 bases that match TRBD1. V lost 4 bases and J lost 5; bases outside the gene matches: 11. This CDR3 contains 15 residues. CDR1 is SGHRS, CDR2 YFSETQ, per germline. CDR3 protein: CASSLRTGATTEAFF. The CDR3 coding sequence is TGCGCCAGCAGCCTCCGTACAGGGGCTACGACTGAAGCTTTCTTT.

This clone was seen a single time. The chain joins TRBV10-2 to TRBJ2-7; 12 nucleotides match TRBD2. CDR3 length equals 18 residues. V lost 6 bases to trimming and J lost 0 bases; unmatched junction nucleotides: 12. CDR1 and CDR2 (germline): WSHSY, SAAADI. The CDR3 is CASSSPMTSGSISYEQYF. The CDR3 DNA reads TGCGCCAGCAGCTCCCCGATGACTAGCGGGAGTATCTCCTACGAGCAGTACTTC.

The chain carries TRBV14 and TRBJ2-7; TRBD2 might be the D (5 bases). The CDR3 spans 15 residues. Per the germline V gene, CDR1 is SGHDN and CDR2 is FVKESK. V dropped 1 base and J dropped 6 bases, with 16 bases sitting between them. CDR3 DNA sequence: TGTGCCAGCAGCCAAGGTGTGGGAGCTCTTTCCGAGCAGTACTTC. The encoded protein is CASSQGVGALSEQYF. Based on the CDR3 plus reference TRBV14 and TRBJ2-7, the full variable domain is EAGVTQFPSHSVIEKGQTVTLRCDPISGHDNLYWYRRVMGKEIKFLLHFVKESKQDESGMPNNRFLAERTGGTYSTLKVQPAELEDSGVYFCASSQGVGALSEQYFGPGTRLTVT.

The rearrangement uses TRBV7-8 and TRBJ1-4, with 9 bases aligning to TRBD1. CDR1 is SGHVS and CDR2 is FQNEAQ in the germline V gene. CDR3 length: 14 amino acids. The V gene end was trimmed by 5 bases and the J gene end by 8 bases; junction bases not matched to a gene: 6. CDR3 protein: CASSQGGQGEKLFF. CDR3 coding DNA: TGTGCCAGCAGCCAAGGTGGACAGGGGGAAAAACTGTTTTTT.

There are a few counts of this clone. In this CDR3 the conserved last residue, phenylalanine or tryptophan, is missing, so a read error is likely. It is unclear where the CDR3 begins or ends on the DNA, so no DNA is shown, and the CDR3 is as TCRdb lists it. V and J are TRBV27 and TRBJ2-7; TRBD2 was called by the table and not checked on the DNA. The CDR3 spans 10 residues, counting both ends. Germline V gives CDR1 MNHEY, CDR2 SMNVEV (reference sequence). The CDR3 reads CASSLGRCGL.

This chain connects TRBV30 to TRBJ1-2; TRBD1 matches 7 bases. V was clipped by 4 bases and J by 1 base; unmatched bases: 9. The V gene's germline CDR1 is GTSNPN and CDR2 SVGIG (reference sequence). This CDR3 is 15 amino acids long. In DNA form, the CDR3 reads TGTGCCTGGATGGCTGAAGGGGGCGGTAACTATGGCTACACCTTC. Translation gives CAWMAEGGGNYGYTF.

The rearrangement links TRBV4-1 to TRBJ1-4; tentatively, D is TRBD1 (5 bases). CDR1 is MGHRA, CDR2 YSYEKL, per germline. The CDR3 sequence is 13 residues long. Between the trimmed V and J ends, which lost 2 bases and 8 bases, there was a span of 9 bases. The CDR3 is CASSQRGREKLFF. CDR3 coding DNA: TGCGCCAGCAGCCAAAGGGGCAGAGAAAAACTGTTTTTT.

The V gene is TRBV6-1, the J gene TRBJ1-5; a weak D match, TRBD1 (5 bases). Trimming took off 6 bases at V and 7 bases at J, with 13 bases between the two ends. Germline-derived CDR1 and CDR2 are MNHNS and SASEGT. The CDR3 is 13 residues long. DNA of the CDR3: TGTGCCAGCAGCCAGGGCTTGGAGCAGCCCCAGCATTTT. It encodes CASSQGLEQPQHF.

The chain combines TRBV18 with TRBJ1-6, with 7 positions matching TRBD1. CDR1 is KGHSH and CDR2 is LQKENI in the germline V gene. The CDR3 is 14 amino acids. V lost 6 bases, J lost 7 bases, and 6 bases stayed unmatched. In nucleotides, the CDR3 is TGTGCCAGCTCCAAGTCAGGGGGGAATTCACCCCTCCACTTT. This codes for CASSKSGGNSPLHF.